Shown below are 6 T cell receptor beta chains from a single sample sequenced in a study of T cell responses to AZD1222 COVID-19 vaccine (dated by TCRdb to the early 2020s). Receptors were amplified or captured by the immunoSEQ multiplex PCR assay. TCRdb retrieved this table from immuneACCESS and kept in-frame rearrangements only. Not all clones are present; in checked studies, unresolved V genes account for under half, and no reason is known for the remainder. The sample table holds more than 150,000 clones, of which approximately 92% were seen once. The ten largest make up less than 11% of the sample. The intended sense of this specimen's time point label: baseline before first vaccination. The specimen comprised peripheral blood, sampled on day 0 of AZD1222 vaccination. These receptors all stem from an adult in good health.

This clone came up a few times. This sequence joins TRBV19 and TRBJ2-7; weak D call: TRBD2 (5 bases). The CDR3 sequence is 11 residues long. Germline V gene sequence: CDR1 LNHDA, CDR2 SQIVND (reference sequence). V lost 5 bases and J 7 bases, leaving 9 bases between the germline ends. The CDR3 nucleotides read TGTGCCAGTAGTGAGGGTGGAGAGCAGTACTTC. Translation gives CASSEGGEQYF. Combining the CDR3 with reference TRBV19 and TRBJ2-7 gives the whole variable domain DGGITQSPKYLFRKEGQNVTLSCEQNLNHDAMYWYRQDPGQGLRLIYYSQIVNDFQKGDIAEGYSVSREKKESFPLTVTSAQKNPTAFYLCASSEGGEQYFGPGTRLTVT.

V and J are TRBV2 and TRBJ2-1; 8 nucleotides align to TRBD1. The CDR3 is 14 amino acids. After removal of 4 bases from V and 9 bases from J, the junction contained 8 bases not matched to a gene. In germline, CDR1 is SNHLY, CDR2 FYNNEI. CDR3 DNA: TGTGCCAGCAGTGCCGGGACAGGAAACATTGAGCAGTTCTTC. It specifies CASSAGTGNIEQFF.

In DNA form, the CDR3 reads TGCAGCGTTAATGATTTCATGAACACTGAAGCTTTCTTT. The encoded protein is CSVNDFMNTEAFF. The chain joins TRBV29-1 to TRBJ1-1, with D unclear. The germline V gene has CDR1 SQVTM and CDR2 ANQGSEA. This CDR3 has 13 residues. Trimming left V 5 bases short and J 0 bases short, with 10 bases between.

The chain has TRBV11-2 and TRBJ2-1; D call uncertain. The CDR3 covers 11 residues. V shed 5 bases and J shed 12 bases, with 11 bases lying between them. Germline V lookup: CDR1 SGHAT, CDR2 FQNNGV. The DNA for the CDR3 is TGTGCCAGCAGCCCTTACTCACGGCAGTTCTTC. Amino acids: CASSPYSRQFF.

This clone was recorded only once. The V call is TRBV12-3 or TRBV12-4, the J call TRBJ1-1, with unresolved D. The CDR3 covers 13 residues. Deletions cut 0 bases from V and 4 bases from J, with 6 bases between. This CDR3 is CASSLARSTEAFF. The CDR3 nucleotides are TGTGCCAGCAGTTTAGCCCGAAGCACTGAAGCTTTCTTT.

This chain connects TRBV18 to TRBJ2-3; 8 bases map to TRBD1. The germline V gene encodes CDR1 KGHSH and CDR2 LQKENI. The CDR3 sequence is 15 residues long. After removal of 4 bases from V and 6 bases from J, the junction contained 9 bases not matched to a gene. This CDR3 reads CASSLKQGERDTQYF. The CDR3 DNA is TGTGCCAGCTCACTGAAACAGGGGGAACGGGATACGCAGTATTTT.